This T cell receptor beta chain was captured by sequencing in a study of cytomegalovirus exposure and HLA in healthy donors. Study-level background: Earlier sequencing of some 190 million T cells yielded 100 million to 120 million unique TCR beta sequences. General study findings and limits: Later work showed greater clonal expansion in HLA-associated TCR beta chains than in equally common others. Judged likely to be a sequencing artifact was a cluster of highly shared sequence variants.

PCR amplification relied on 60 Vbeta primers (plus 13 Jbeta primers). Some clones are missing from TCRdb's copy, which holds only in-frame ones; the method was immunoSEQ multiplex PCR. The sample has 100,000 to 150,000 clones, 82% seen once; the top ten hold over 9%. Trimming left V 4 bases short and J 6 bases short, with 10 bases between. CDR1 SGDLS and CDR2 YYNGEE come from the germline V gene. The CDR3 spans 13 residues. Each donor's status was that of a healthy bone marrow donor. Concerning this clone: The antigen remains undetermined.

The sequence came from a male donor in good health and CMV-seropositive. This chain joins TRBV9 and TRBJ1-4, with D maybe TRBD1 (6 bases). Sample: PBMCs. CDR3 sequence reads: CASSRQADEKLFF. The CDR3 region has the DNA TGTGCCAGCAGCCGACAGGCTGATGAAAAACTGTTTTTT.